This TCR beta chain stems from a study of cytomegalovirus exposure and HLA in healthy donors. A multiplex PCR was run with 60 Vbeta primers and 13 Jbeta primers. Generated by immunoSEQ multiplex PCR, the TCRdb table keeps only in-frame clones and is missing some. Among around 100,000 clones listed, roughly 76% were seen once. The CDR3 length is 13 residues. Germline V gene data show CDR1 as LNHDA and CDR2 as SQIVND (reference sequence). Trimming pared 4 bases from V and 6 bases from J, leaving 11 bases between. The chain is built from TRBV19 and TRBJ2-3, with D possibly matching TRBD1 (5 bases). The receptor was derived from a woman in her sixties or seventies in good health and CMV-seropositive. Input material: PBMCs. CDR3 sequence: CASSTFGADTQYF. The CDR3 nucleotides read TGTGCCAGTAGTACCTTTGGGGCCGATACGCAGTATTTT. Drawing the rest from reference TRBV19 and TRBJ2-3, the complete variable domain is DGGITQSPKYLFRKEGQNVTLSCEQNLNHDAMYWYRQDPGQGLRLIYYSQIVNDFQKGDIAEGYSVSREKKESFPLTVTSAQKNPTAFYLCASSTFGADTQYFGPGTRLTVL.